The 26 T cell receptor beta chains below come from one sample, sequenced in a study of CD8+ T cells in alopecia areata. The authors extracted RNA and reverse transcribed it into cDNA as the sequencing template. The data were produced by immunoSEQ multiplex PCR, yet TCRdb's version contains in-frame clones alone and is incomplete. The table lists 150,000 or so clones, more than 45% of them singletons. Sequenced: CD4+ T cells sorted from blood. These receptors originate from a human donor with alopecia areata.

A few counts support this clone. The chain joins TRBV19 to TRBJ1-5; D ambiguous. V was trimmed by 9 bases and J by 0 bases, leaving 18 bases between them. The CDR3 is 16 residues long. Germline V CDR1 and CDR2: LNHDA, SQIVND (reference sequence). CDR3: CASQILDGHSNQPQHF. CDR3 sequence (DNA): TGTGCCAGCCAAATCCTGGACGGCCATAGCAATCAGCCCCAGCATTTT.

The chain is built from TRBV7-8 and TRBJ1-2; no firm D call. V was clipped by 1 base and J by 6 bases, with 9 bases between them. CDR1 SGHVS and CDR2 FQNEAQ come from the germline V gene. This CDR3 is built from 13 residues. For the CDR3, the DNA is TGTGCCAGCAGCTTAGGGCGGGCGAATGGCTACACCTTC. Its protein product is CASSLGRANGYTF.

A word on this clone: The same CDR3 arises from other DNA sequences in this sample as well. The chain couples TRBV7-9 to TRBJ2-3, with 7 bases matching TRBD1. V trimming: 5 bases; J trimming: 2 bases; junction bases outside the gene matches: 4. This CDR3 has 14 amino acids. Germline V CDR1 and CDR2: SEHNR, FQNEAQ (reference sequence). CDR3 DNA: TGTGCCAGCAGCCAGGGACAGTACACAGATACGCAGTATTTT. It yields the protein CASSQGQYTDTQYF.

Only a few counts were recorded for this clone. The chain uses TRBV4-1 and TRBJ2-1; 9 positions agree with TRBD2. The CDR3 consists of 15 residues. The V gene's germline CDR1 is MGHRA and CDR2 YSYEKL. J was trimmed by 8 bases and V by 4 bases; bases with no gene match: 9. For the CDR3, the DNA is TGCGCCAGCAGCCCCTTAGCGGGAGTATCGTATGAGCAGTTCTTC. Amino acids: CASSPLAGVSYEQFF.

The gene calls are TRBV29-1 and TRBJ1-1; a possible D gene is TRBD1 (5 bases). This CDR3 has 12 amino acids. The V end was cut by 0 bases, the J end by 11 bases, with 13 bases between. Germline values: CDR1 SQVTM, CDR2 ANQGSEA. CDR3 in DNA: TGCAGCGTTGAAGAGTATGGGGGGGAGGCTTTCTTT. Amino acids: CSVEEYGGEAFF.

This clone was observed a handful of times. The rearrangement links TRBV29-1 to TRBJ2-1, with 11 positions matching TRBD2. V lost 5 bases and J lost 6; bases outside the gene matches: 6. Germline assignment: CDR1 SQVTM and CDR2 ANQGSEA. This CDR3 contains 14 residues. CDR3 loop: CSVKPGTSGNEQFF. CDR3 bases: TGCAGCGTTAAACCCGGGACTAGCGGCAATGAGCAGTTCTTC.

V gene TRBV5-1 combines with J gene TRBJ2-2, with 7 bases matching TRBD1. The germline gives CDR1 SGHRS, CDR2 YFSETQ. The CDR3 contains 15 residues. The J segment lost 3 bases and the V segment lost 1 base, leaving 3 bases of the junction unmatched. CDR3 bases: TGCGCCAGCAGCTTGATAGGGACAGACACCGGGGAGCTGTTTTTT. Amino acids: CASSLIGTDTGELFF.

A few counts support this clone. V usage is TRBV6-5 and J usage is TRBJ2-4; D tentatively reads TRBD1 or TRBD2 (5 bases each). The germline gives CDR1 MNHEY, CDR2 SVGAGI. Trimming removed 5 bases at V and 14 bases at J, with 16 bases between. This CDR3 region has 12 residues. This chain's CDR3 is CASSESGTPEYF. CDR3 bases: TGTGCCAGCAGTGAATCCGGGACGCCTGAGTACTTC.

This clone appeared a few times. The CDR3 region has the DNA TGTGCCAGCAGTACCCGCGGGACTAGCGGGAGGGTCAGCTCCTACAATGAGCAGTTCTTC. Translated, it gives CASSTRGTSGRVSSYNEQFF. The V and J genes are TRBV28 and TRBJ2-1; 16 positions match TRBD2. V lost 5 bases and J lost 0; bases outside the gene matches: 10. The germline V gene encodes CDR1 MDHEN and CDR2 SYDVKM. CDR3 length: 20 amino acids.

The rearrangement joins TRBV4-1 to TRBJ2-1, with 11 nucleotides matching TRBD2. Germline assignment: CDR1 MGHRA and CDR2 YSYEKL. The CDR3 spans 17 residues. V was pared by 3 bases and J by 3 bases, with 7 bases of the junction left unmatched. CDR3 DNA: TGCGCCAGCAGCCAGGAACCCGGGACTAGCGGCTACAATGAGCAGTTCTTC. Translating it yields CASSQEPGTSGYNEQFF.

J is TRBJ2-7 and V is TRBV30; 9 bases fit TRBD2. Germline CDR1 reads GTSNPN; CDR2 reads SVGIG (reference sequence). This CDR3 spans 14 amino acids. V trimming: 2 bases; J trimming: 6 bases; junction bases outside the gene matches: 8. CDR3 in DNA: TGTGCCTGGAGTAGGGATAGCGGGAGCTTCGAGCAGTACTTC. As protein: CAWSRDSGSFEQYF. Using reference TRBV30 and TRBJ2-7 for the parts outside the CDR3, the full variable domain is SQTIHQWPATLVQPVGSPLSLECTVEGTSNPNLYWYRQAAGRGLQLLFYSVGIGQISSEVPQNLSASRPQDRQFILSSKKLLLSDSGFYLCAWSRDSGSFEQYFGPGTRLTVT.

The chain carries TRBV7-2 and TRBJ2-7, with 8 bases lining up with TRBD2. Looked up from germline, CDR1 is SGHTA and CDR2 is FQGNSA. V dropped 4 bases and J dropped 0; count of bases not matched to a gene: 14. The CDR3 has 18 amino acids. The CDR3 here is CASSSPVGREALSYEQYF. The CDR3, as DNA: TGTGCCAGCAGCTCTCCCGTTGGGCGGGAGGCTCTCTCCTACGAGCAGTACTTC.

This chain joins TRBV15 and TRBJ1-2; 8 nucleotides match TRBD1. The CDR3 totals 13 residues. CDR1 LNHNV and CDR2 YYDKDF come from the germline V gene (reference sequence). V lost 9 bases, J lost 6 bases, and 9 bases stayed unmatched. CDR3 coding DNA: TGTGCCACTAGGAATACAGGGGGGGATGGCTACACCTTC. It yields the protein CATRNTGGDGYTF.

J is TRBJ2-3 and V is TRBV28; no definite D call. Looked up from germline, CDR1 is MDHEN and CDR2 is SYDVKM. V was cut by 3 bases and J by 1 base, with 5 bases left in between. CDR3 length equals 13 residues. Here the CDR3 DNA reads TGTGCCAGCAGTTTGATAGGCACAGATACGCAGTATTTT. Residues: CASSLIGTDTQYF.

This clone was seen more than once but under ten times. Germline is not matched at one junction end, which may reflect a read error. This chain connects TRBV18 to TRBJ2-1, with no clear D. The CDR3 has 8 residues. Per the germline V gene, CDR1 is KGHSH and CDR2 is LQKENI. DNA for the CDR3: TGTGCCAGCTCACCCCCGCTCTTC. Amino acid sequence: CASSPPLF.

This clone has just a few counts. The genes are TRBV6-5 and TRBJ2-3; TRBD1 agrees at 8 bases. This CDR3 has 16 amino acids. V dropped 2 bases and J dropped 3; count of bases not matched to a gene: 7. In germline, CDR1 is MNHEY, CDR2 SVGAGI. In nucleotides, the CDR3 is TGTGCCAGCAGTTACCCCGAAGGACAGGGTACAGATACGCAGTATTTT. Its protein is CASSYPEGQGTDTQYF.

This clone was observed a single time. This chain joins TRBV6-6 and TRBJ2-7; no definite D call. The CDR3 is made up of 13 amino acids. Germline CDR1 and CDR2: MNHNY and SVGAGI (reference sequence). Trimming took 5 bases from V and 6 from J, leaving 14 bases between them. The CDR3 is CASSQLGQFEQYF. CDR3 sequence (DNA): TGTGCCAGCAGTCAACTCGGGCAGTTCGAGCAGTACTTC.

The chain uses TRBV5-1 and TRBJ2-1; D unresolved. The CDR3 is made up of 15 amino acids. Germline V CDR1 and CDR2: SGHRS, YFSETQ. V lost 2 bases and J 5 bases, leaving 14 bases between the germline ends. The CDR3 DNA sequence: TGCGCCAGCAGCTTAGATCTTGGTACCAACAATGAGCAGTTCTTC. Translation: CASSLDLGTNNEQFF.

V usage is TRBV6-6 and J usage is TRBJ2-3, with D uncertain. Germline CDR1 and CDR2: MNHNY and SVGAGI (reference sequence). This CDR3 spans 12 amino acids. The V end was cut by 8 bases, the J end by 0 bases, with 6 bases between. DNA of the CDR3: TGTGCCAGCGCGCCTAGCACAGATACGCAGTATTTT. It codes for CASAPSTDTQYF.

The rearrangement joins TRBV29-1 to TRBJ2-3; D not resolved. The germline V gene encodes CDR1 SQVTM and CDR2 ANQGSEA. The V gene lost 3 bases and the J gene lost 4 bases, with 8 bases spanning the gap. The CDR3 is 12 residues long. The CDR3 region has the DNA TGCAGCGTTGATGTCACTTCAGATACGCAGTATTTT. It translates to CSVDVTSDTQYF.

This clone was seen more than once but under ten times. The CDR3 region has the DNA TGTGCCAGCTCACCAGACAGGGCCTATGGCTACACCTTC. Protein: CASSPDRAYGYTF. This rearrangement joins TRBV18 to TRBJ1-2, with 7 bases aligning to TRBD1. Looked up from germline, CDR1 is KGHSH and CDR2 is LQKENI. The V segment lost 2 bases and the J segment 4 bases; nucleotides outside the gene matches: 1. The CDR3 loop spans 13 amino acids.

The rearrangement links TRBV7-9 to TRBJ1-4; TRBD1 agrees at 7 bases. The germline V gene encodes CDR1 SEHNR and CDR2 FQNEAQ (reference sequence). V trimming: 6 bases; J trimming: 8 bases; junction bases outside the gene matches: 6. The CDR3 extends over 13 amino acids. The CDR3 DNA reads as TGTGCCAGCAGTGACAGGGTTGTCGAAAAACTGTTTTTT. It is translated as CASSDRVVEKLFF.

The chain uses TRBV6-6 and TRBJ1-4; 10 nucleotides agree with TRBD1. The CDR3 loop spans 14 amino acids. The V gene end was trimmed by 6 bases and the J gene end by 5 bases; junction bases not matched to a gene: 3. Per the germline V gene, CDR1 is MNHNY and CDR2 is SVGAGI (reference sequence). The CDR3 region is CASSPDRGNEKLFF. The CDR3 DNA is TGTGCCAGCAGCCCGGACAGGGGGAATGAAAAACTGTTTTTT.

The gene calls are TRBV6-5 and TRBJ1-1; D gene ambiguous. The CDR3 runs to 11 residues. Germline V gives CDR1 MNHEY, CDR2 SVGAGI. Trimming left V 6 bases short and J 3 bases short, with 5 bases between. The CDR3: CASSSYTEAFF. CDR3 DNA sequence: TGTGCCAGCAGCTCCTACACTGAAGCTTTCTTT.

Only a few counts were recorded for this clone. The rearrangement joins TRBV19 to TRBJ2-7; 10 nucleotides line up with TRBD1. With 7 bases clipped from V and 1 base from J, the junction kept 7 bases outside the gene matches. Germline lookup yields CDR1 LNHDA and CDR2 SQIVND (reference sequence). The CDR3 covers 15 residues. The CDR3 loop reads CASTLGQGRSYEQYF. In DNA, the CDR3 is TGTGCCAGTACCTTGGGACAGGGGAGGTCCTACGAGCAGTACTTC.

CDR3 protein: CASSPIHPGREETQYF. The CDR3 DNA reads TGTGCCAGCAGTCCCATCCACCCAGGGCGGGAGGAGACCCAGTACTTC. This chain joins TRBV28 and TRBJ2-5, with 7 bases lining up with TRBD2. Germline V gene sequence: CDR1 MDHEN, CDR2 SYDVKM. CDR3 length: 16 residues. The V segment lost 5 bases and the J segment 5 bases; nucleotides outside the gene matches: 14. The full variable domain, with the rest looked up from reference TRBV28 and TRBJ2-5, is DVKVTQSSRYLVKRTGEKVFLECVQDMDHENMFWYRQDPGLGLRLIYFSYDVKMKEKGDIPEGYSVSREKKERFSLILESASTNQTSMYLCASSPIHPGREETQYFGPGTRLLVL.